This T cell receptor beta chain was sequenced in a study of identical twins. Using its own MiXCR run on the 5' RACE reads, TCRdb lists one record per CDR3 protein. Of roughly 490,000 distinct CDR3 sequences listed, 14% are singletons. Germline loops: CDR1 SGHRS, CDR2 YFSETQ. V was trimmed by 5 bases and J by 1 base, leaving 7 bases between them. The CDR3 is 13 residues long. This same sample was also taken into another study, of yellow fever vaccine responses in identical twins. This second study says: After vaccination, twins' T cell response reportedly seemed partly convergent, partly personalized.

The sample was CD4+ T cells sorted from blood. V and J are TRBV5-1 and TRBJ1-5, with D uncertain. This TCR derives from a woman in her late teens or twenties in good health. CDR3 sequence: CASRDKSNQPQHF. CDR3 in DNA: TGCGCCAGCAGAGACAAGAGCAATCAGCCCCAGCATTTT.